One sample yielded the 23 T cell receptor beta chains listed below, sequenced in a study of T cell repertoires in ileal Crohn's disease. Regarding time point: neoterminal ileum biopsy at postoperative endoscopy, about 6 months after surgery. The data were produced by immunoSEQ multiplex PCR, yet TCRdb's version contains in-frame clones alone and is incomplete. This sample carries around 4,500 clones, 65% to 85% of them seen once, and the ten largest clones take 3.5% to 5%. Sequenced sample: ileal tissue. The receptors stem from an adult with Crohn's disease.

The chain combines TRBV7-3 with TRBJ2-2; TRBD1 agrees at 7 bases. The CDR3 consists of 16 residues. Losses at the gene ends were 3 bases for V and 7 bases for J; bases not matched to a gene: 11. Germline CDR1 reads SGHTA; CDR2 reads FQGTGA. The CDR3 DNA reads as TGTGCCAGCAGCTTGGGGCCGACAGGGTTGGTCGGGGAGCTGTTTTTT. Protein sequence: CASSLGPTGLVGELFF.

The chain recombines TRBV15 with TRBJ1-2; the D gene is possibly TRBD1 (6 bases). Per the germline V gene, CDR1 is LNHNV and CDR2 is YYDKDF (reference sequence). The V gene lost 3 bases and the J gene lost 7 bases, with 6 bases spanning the gap. The CDR3 spans 11 residues. The DNA of the CDR3 is TGTGCCACCAGCAGGGACAGTGGCTACACCTTC. Encoded protein: CATSRDSGYTF.

J is TRBJ2-1 and V is TRBV5-1, with 14 nucleotides matching TRBD2. J gave up 3 bases and V 4 bases, and 6 bases lay outside the gene matches. The CDR3 has 17 residues. CDR1 and CDR2 from the germline V gene are SGHRS and YFSETQ. The CDR3 region is CASSKGLAGELYNEQFF. CDR3 coding DNA: TGCGCCAGCAGCAAGGGACTAGCGGGAGAGCTCTACAATGAGCAGTTCTTC.

The V call is TRBV4-3, the J call TRBJ1-4; D is ambiguous. This CDR3 spans 17 amino acids. V lost 0 bases to trimming and J lost 8 bases, with 19 bases between them. Germline V lookup: CDR1 LGHNA, CDR2 YSLEER. CDR3 bases: TGCGCCAGCAGCCAAGATCCGGACGCATGGGGAGGCGAAAAACTGTTTTTT. Its protein product is CASSQDPDAWGGEKLFF.

The chain employs TRBV30 and TRBJ1-1; no definite D call. Trimming removed 4 bases at V and 2 bases at J, with 11 bases between. Per the germline V gene, CDR1 is GTSNPN and CDR2 is SVGIG (reference sequence). The CDR3 spans 13 residues. The CDR3 nucleotides are TGTGCCTGGACCCCGGGTTTTAACACTGAAGCTTTCTTT. Amino acid sequence: CAWTPGFNTEAFF.

The chain uses TRBV7-9 and TRBJ1-3; weak D call: TRBD1 (6 bases). CDR3 length: 18 amino acids. V lost 4 bases to trimming and J lost 4 bases, with 23 bases between them. Germline V gives CDR1 SEHNR, CDR2 FQNEAQ (reference sequence). CDR3 protein: CASSSSRTAGFKGNTIYF. In DNA form, the CDR3 reads TGTGCCAGCAGCTCCTCCCGGACAGCGGGATTTAAAGGAAACACCATATATTTT. Full variable domain (outside the CDR3, taken from reference TRBV7-9 and TRBJ1-3): DTGVSQNPRHKITKRGQNVTFRCDPISEHNRLYWYRQTLGQGPEFLTYFQNEAQLEKSRLLSDRFSAERPKGSFSTLEIQRTEQGDSAMYLCASSSSRTAGFKGNTIYFGEGSWLTVV.

V is TRBV21-1 and J is TRBJ2-2; the D call of TRBD2 is as the table states it, not checked on the DNA. TRBV21-1 is a pseudogene segment. This CDR3 is built from 13 residues. In DNA, the CDR3 is TGTGCCAGCAGTACTAGGAGAACCGGGGAGCTGTTTTTT. It encodes CASSTRRTGELFF.

The chain uses TRBV7-2 and TRBJ2-2, with 7 bases matching TRBD2. V trimming: 7 bases; J trimming: 3 bases; junction bases outside the gene matches: 8. The CDR3 has 15 amino acids. Germline V gives CDR1 SGHTA, CDR2 FQGNSA. DNA for the CDR3: TGTGCCAGCATGCCACCTAGCGGACACACCGGGGAGCTGTTTTTT. It is translated as CASMPPSGHTGELFF.

The V and J genes are TRBV27 and TRBJ2-6; tentative D call: TRBD1 (6 bases). Germline CDR1 MNHEY, CDR2 SMNVEV (reference sequence). This CDR3 comprises 19 residues. V lost 2 bases and J lost 4, with 21 bases in between. For the CDR3, the DNA is TGTGCCAGCAGTTTACTCCAAACCGGGACAACCCTGGGGGCCAACGTCCTGACTTTC. The encoded protein is CASSLLQTGTTLGANVLTF.

This clone has just a few counts. The chain carries TRBV7-9 and TRBJ1-4, with D unclear. The germline gives CDR1 SEHNR, CDR2 FQNEAQ (reference sequence). The CDR3 totals 13 residues. Trimming shortened V by 1 base and J by 7 bases, and 7 bases separated the two germline ends. The CDR3 spells CASSLEGTEKLFF. CDR3 bases: TGTGCCAGCAGCTTAGAAGGAACTGAAAAACTGTTTTTT.

In DNA, the CDR3 is TGTGCCAGTATTGGGACAGGGAGTAGCAATCAGCCCCAGCATTTT. Translation: CASIGTGSSNQPQHF. The chain employs TRBV19 and TRBJ1-5; 9 positions agree with TRBD1. With V trimmed by 7 bases and J by 0 bases, 4 bases remained unmatched. The CDR3 has 15 amino acids. Germline CDR1 LNHDA, CDR2 SQIVND (reference sequence). The full variable domain, with the rest looked up from reference TRBV19 and TRBJ1-5, is DGGITQSPKYLFRKEGQNVTLSCEQNLNHDAMYWYRQDPGQGLRLIYYSQIVNDFQKGDIAEGYSVSREKKESFPLTVTSAQKNPTAFYLCASIGTGSSNQPQHFGDGTRLSIL.

J is TRBJ2-6 and V is TRBV18; D ambiguous. Deletions cut 3 bases from V and 3 bases from J, with 6 bases between. The CDR3 spans 14 residues. Germline V gene lookup returns CDR1 KGHSH and CDR2 LQKENI. The CDR3 spells CASSPASGANVLTF. The CDR3 DNA reads TGTGCCAGCTCACCGGCGAGTGGGGCCAACGTCCTGACTTTC.

The V and J genes are TRBV27 and TRBJ2-7; 8 bases line up with TRBD1. There are 14 residues in the CDR3. With 2 bases clipped from V and 6 bases from J, the junction kept 6 bases outside the gene matches. Germline CDR1 MNHEY, CDR2 SMNVEV (reference sequence). Here the CDR3 reads CASSLGAGGAEQYF. The CDR3 DNA is TGTGCCAGCAGTTTAGGGGCAGGGGGCGCCGAGCAGTACTTC.

The V call is TRBV7-9, the J call TRBJ2-1, with 12 bases fitting TRBD2. Per germline, CDR1 SEHNR and CDR2 FQNEAQ (reference sequence). This CDR3 is built from 15 residues. V lost 4 bases to trimming and J lost 5 bases; unmatched junction nucleotides: 3. CDR3 loop: CASSYLAGGDNEQFF. The CDR3 bases are TGTGCCAGCAGCTATCTAGCGGGAGGGGACAATGAGCAGTTCTTC.

This chain links TRBV11-2 with TRBJ1-1; no firm D call. Germline lookup yields CDR1 SGHAT and CDR2 FQNNGV. With 6 bases removed from V and 5 bases from J, the gap between germline ends came to 19 bases. This CDR3 is 15 amino acids long. The CDR3, as DNA: TGTGCCAGCAGTACCTCCGGGAGCGGAAGGACTGAAGCTTTCTTT. It yields the protein CASSTSGSGRTEAFF. The variable domain in full, completed from reference TRBV11-2 and TRBJ1-1, reads EAGVAQSPRYKIIEKRQSVAFWCNPISGHATLYWYQQILGQGPKLLIQFQNNGVVDDSQLPKDRFSAERLKGVDSTLKIQPAKLEDSAVYLCASSTSGSGRTEAFFGQGTRLTVV.

J is TRBJ2-1 and V is TRBV30; the match to TRBD2 covers 7 bases. The V gene end was trimmed by 4 bases and the J gene end by 5 bases; junction bases not matched to a gene: 5. This CDR3 spans 13 amino acids. Germline assignment: CDR1 GTSNPN and CDR2 SVGIG (reference sequence). Written as DNA, the CDR3 is TGTGCCTGGACTCCACTAGCGAACAATGAGCAGTTCTTC. Its translation: CAWTPLANNEQFF.

This chain connects TRBV19 to TRBJ2-7; TRBD1 aligns across 8 bases. J lost 4 bases, V lost 4 bases, and 9 bases had no gene match. This CDR3 contains 15 residues. Germline values: CDR1 LNHDA, CDR2 SQIVND (reference sequence). CDR3 residues: CASSTAGQGEYEQYF. CDR3 nucleotides: TGTGCCAGTAGTACCGCCGGACAGGGAGAATACGAGCAGTACTTC.

The chain is built from TRBV5-1 and TRBJ2-1, with TRBD2 as a possible D gene (5 bases). The V gene's germline CDR1 is SGHRS and CDR2 YFSETQ. The CDR3 covers 17 residues. V shed 4 bases and J shed 0 bases, with 17 bases lying between them. The CDR3 sequence: CASSGRADPSSYNEQFF. The CDR3 coding sequence is TGCGCCAGCAGCGGCCGAGCGGACCCTAGCTCCTACAATGAGCAGTTCTTC.

The chain couples TRBV11-2 to TRBJ1-1, with 7 bases identical to TRBD1. Germline CDR1 is SGHAT and CDR2 is FQNNGV. This CDR3 is built from 14 residues. With V trimmed by 1 base and J by 3 bases, 2 bases remained unmatched. This CDR3 reads CASSLGDRDTEAFF. The DNA of the CDR3 is TGTGCCAGCAGCTTAGGCGACAGGGACACTGAAGCTTTCTTT.

This sequence joins TRBV7-7 and TRBJ2-7; 13 bases are a match to TRBD2. Germline values: CDR1 SSHAT, CDR2 FNYEAQ (reference sequence). Trimming cost V 5 bases and J 6 bases; bases outside gene matches: 7. The CDR3 is 15 amino acids. This CDR3 reads CASSMSGTSGTEQYF. The DNA for the CDR3 is TGTGCCAGCAGCATGTCCGGGACTAGCGGGACCGAGCAGTACTTC. Drawing the rest from reference TRBV7-7 and TRBJ2-7, the complete variable domain is GAGVSQSPRYKVTKRGQDVTLRCDPISSHATLYWYQQALGQGPEFLTYFNYEAQPDKSGLPSDRFSAERPEGSISTLTIQRTEQRDSAMYRCASSMSGTSGTEQYFGPGTRLTVT.

The rearrangement joins TRBV5-4 to TRBJ1-5; a possible D gene is TRBD1 (5 bases). The CDR3 runs 15 residues. V gave up 2 bases and J gave up 0 bases, with 9 bases separating them. Germline CDR1 reads SGHNT; CDR2 reads YYREEE (reference sequence). The DNA of the CDR3 is TGTGCCAGCAGCTTCGGGACGACTAGCAATCAGCCCCAGCATTTT. It yields the protein CASSFGTTSNQPQHF.

This clone has a handful of counts. The chain combines TRBV9 with TRBJ2-1; TRBD2 matches 7 bases. CDR3 length: 15 amino acids. Germline loops: CDR1 SGDLS, CDR2 YYNGEE. V was pared by 0 bases and J by 8 bases, with 8 bases of the junction left unmatched. The CDR3 spells CASSVGVGGPYEQFF. Written as DNA, the CDR3 is TGTGCCAGCAGCGTAGGTGTGGGAGGGCCATATGAGCAGTTCTTC.

V gene TRBV9 combines with J gene TRBJ2-1, with D perhaps matching TRBD2 (6 bases). CDR3 length: 15 residues. Trimming took off 4 bases at V and 0 bases at J, with 11 bases between the two ends. The germline V gene has CDR1 SGDLS and CDR2 YYNGEE. CDR3 DNA: TGTGCCAGCAGCAGAGGGAGGAGCTCCTACAATGAGCAGTTCTTC. Translation: CASSRGRSSYNEQFF.